What follows are 7 T cell receptor beta chains derived from one specimen sequenced in a study of blood T cell repertoires in COVID-19. Using immunoSEQ multiplex PCR, the repertoire was profiled, and TCRdb retains in-frame clones only, with some absent. The sample shows fewer than 250,000 clones, roughly 87% of them seen only once. Sequencing was done on a sample of peripheral blood. Receptors were obtained from a woman aged 55-75 years with COVID-19, enrolled during active disease.

The V call is TRBV11-3, the J call TRBJ2-5; 8 nucleotides align to TRBD1. This CDR3 comprises 15 residues. The V gene's germline CDR1 is SGHNT and CDR2 YENEEA. Trimming cost V 4 bases and J 5 bases; bases outside gene matches: 9. CDR3 amino acids: CASSYRTGPAETQYF. In DNA form, the CDR3 reads TGTGCCAGCAGCTACCGGACAGGGCCAGCGGAGACCCAGTACTTC.

V gene TRBV7-2 combines with J gene TRBJ1-4, with 12 bases identical to TRBD1. V shed 2 bases, J shed 7 bases, and the junction held 14 bases outside the gene matches. The CDR3 is 19 residues long. The germline V gene encodes CDR1 SGHTA and CDR2 FQGNSA. The CDR3 loop reads CASSLSFGTGGIYGEKLFF. CDR3 bases: TGTGCCAGCAGCTTATCCTTCGGGACAGGGGGCATATATGGTGAAAAACTGTTTTTT.

Concerning this clone itself: One junction end disagrees with the germline gene, perhaps due to a read error. The rearrangement joins TRBV12-3 or TRBV12-4 to TRBJ2-1, with 11 positions matching TRBD2. The length of the CDR3 is 11 residues. CDR3 protein: CASSLAGGRVF. DNA for the CDR3: TGTGCCAGCAGCTTAGCGGGGGGGCGGGTCTTC.

Here the CDR3 DNA reads TGTGCCAGCAGTCCGACAGGGCATCAGCCCCAGCATTTT. This translates into CASSPTGHQPQHF. The chain couples TRBV28 to TRBJ1-5; 7 nucleotides line up with TRBD1. The CDR3 runs 13 residues. Looked up from germline, CDR1 is MDHEN and CDR2 is SYDVKM. V was clipped by 5 bases and J by 5 bases; unmatched bases: 3.

The V and J genes are TRBV6-5 and TRBJ2-7, with TRBD1 identical over 11 bases. The V segment lost 2 bases and the J segment 3 bases; nucleotides outside the gene matches: 6. The CDR3 is 16 amino acids. Germline assignment: CDR1 MNHEY and CDR2 SVGAGI. The CDR3: CASSYGTGGFIYEQYF. The CDR3 nucleotides are TGTGCCAGCAGTTACGGGACAGGGGGTTTTATCTACGAGCAGTACTTC.

The chain has TRBV28 and TRBJ1-3; 7 bases line up with TRBD1. The CDR3 totals 16 residues. The trim removed 4 bases at V and 1 base at J, leaving 7 bases unmatched. CDR1 is MDHEN, CDR2 SYDVKM, per germline. The CDR3 spells CASSSVGQSSGNTIYF. CDR3 coding DNA: TGTGCCAGCAGTTCCGTGGGACAGTCTTCTGGAAACACCATATATTTT. The full variable domain, with the rest looked up from reference TRBV28 and TRBJ1-3, is DVKVTQSSRYLVKRTGEKVFLECVQDMDHENMFWYRQDPGLGLRLIYFSYDVKMKEKGDIPEGYSVSREKKERFSLILESASTNQTSMYLCASSSVGQSSGNTIYFGEGSWLTVV.

The V and J genes are TRBV4-2 and TRBJ1-2, with D maybe TRBD1 (6 bases). This CDR3 region has 15 residues. In germline, CDR1 is LGHNA, CDR2 YNFKEQ. With 3 bases removed from V and 2 bases from J, the gap between germline ends came to 13 bases. The CDR3 reads CASSQGAAFNYGYTF. The CDR3 nucleotides are TGTGCCAGCAGCCAGGGGGCAGCGTTCAACTATGGCTACACCTTC.